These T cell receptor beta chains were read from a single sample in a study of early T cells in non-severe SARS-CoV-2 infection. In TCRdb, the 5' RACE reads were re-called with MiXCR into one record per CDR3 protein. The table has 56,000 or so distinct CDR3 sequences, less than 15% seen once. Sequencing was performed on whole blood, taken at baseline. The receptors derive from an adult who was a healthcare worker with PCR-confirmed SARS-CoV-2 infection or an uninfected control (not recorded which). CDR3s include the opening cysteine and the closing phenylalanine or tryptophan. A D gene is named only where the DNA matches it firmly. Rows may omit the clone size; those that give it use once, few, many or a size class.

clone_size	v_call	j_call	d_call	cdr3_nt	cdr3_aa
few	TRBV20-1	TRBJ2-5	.	TGCAGTGCTAGAGATCAGTTACCGGAGACCCAGTACTTC	CSARDQLPETQYF
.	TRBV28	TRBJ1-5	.	TGTGCCAGCAGTCCCGCCAGGACGGGGGGCAATCAGCCCCAGCATTTT	CASSPARTGGNQPQHF
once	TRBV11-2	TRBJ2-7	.	TGTGCCAGCAGCTTTCGACTCTACGAGCAGTACTTC	CASSFRLYEQYF
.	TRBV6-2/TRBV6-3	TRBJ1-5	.	TGTGCCAGCAAACCGCAAGTTACAGGGACACAGGGAGGCAATCAGCCCCAGCATTTT	CASKPQVTGTQGGNQPQHF
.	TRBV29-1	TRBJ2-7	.	TGCAGCGTCTACCTCATCTCGGCGGGGCTTTCCTACGAGCAGTACTTC	CSVYLISAGLSYEQYF
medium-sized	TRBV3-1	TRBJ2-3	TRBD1	TGTGCCAGCAGCCGTGGACAGGGGTACACAGATACGCAGTATTTT	CASSRGQGYTDTQYF
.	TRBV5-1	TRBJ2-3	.	TGCGCCAGCAGAGCGACAGTGACAATCGCAGATACGCAGTATTTT	CASRATVTIADTQYF
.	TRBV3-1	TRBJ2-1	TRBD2	TGTGCCAGCAGCCAAGAACTAGCGGGAGTCAATGAGCAGTTCTTC	CASSQELAGVNEQFF
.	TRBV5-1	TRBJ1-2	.	TGCGCCAGCAGCCCCGGTGAAGGGGCGCATTTATATGGCTACACCTTC	CASSPGEGAHLYGYTF
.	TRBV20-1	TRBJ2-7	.	TGCAGTGCTACCCTGAGTGGGGAAAGGGAGCAGTACTTC	CSATLSGEREQYF
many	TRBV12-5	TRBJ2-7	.	TGTGCTAGTGGTTTGGTCTTGAATCTTGGATCGTCCGAGCAGTACTTC	CASGLVLNLGSSEQYF
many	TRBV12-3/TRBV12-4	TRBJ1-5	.	TGTGCCAGCAGTCCCAGAGGGGGTCAGCCCCAGCATTTT	CASSPRGGQPQHF
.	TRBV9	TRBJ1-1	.	TGTGCCAGCAGCCCCTGGGACCAGGGCACGGGTGAAGCTTTCTTT	CASSPWDQGTGEAFF
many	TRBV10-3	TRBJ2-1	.	TGTGCCATCAGCGAGACGAGCTCCTACAATGAGCAGTTCTTC	CAISETSSYNEQFF
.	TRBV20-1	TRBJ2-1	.	TGCAGTGCTAGAGTGTACAATGAGCAGTTCTTC	CSARVYNEQFF
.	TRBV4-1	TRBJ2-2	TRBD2	TGCGCCAGCAGCCAAGGTCAGCGGGGGATCGGGGAGCTGTTTTTT	CASSQGQRGIGELFF
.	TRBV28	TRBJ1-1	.	TGTGCCAGCAGTTTGGTCCAGGGGAACACTGAAGCTTTCTTT	CASSLVQGNTEAFF
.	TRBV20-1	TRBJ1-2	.	TGCAGTGCTAGAGCCAAGGCCGGGACCCGCGGAGATGGCTACACCTTC	CSARAKAGTRGDGYTF
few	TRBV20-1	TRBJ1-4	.	TGCAGTGCTAGCGCCGTAGGGGATAAACTGTTTTTT	CSASAVGDKLFF
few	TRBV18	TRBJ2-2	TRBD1	TGTGCCAGCTCACCACTCGCCGGGACAGGGACGTCTTCTGGGGAGCTGTTTTTT	CASSPLAGTGTSSGELFF
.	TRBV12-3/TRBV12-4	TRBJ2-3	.	TGTGCCAGCACCGGTGATCTCCCTGGGGGGTTTACAGATACGCAGTATTTT	CASTGDLPGGFTDTQYF
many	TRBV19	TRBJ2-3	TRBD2	TGTGCCAGTAGGAGCCTTTTTCACGCTAGCGGGAGGGCTAGCACAGATACGCAGTATTTT	CASRSLFHASGRASTDTQYF
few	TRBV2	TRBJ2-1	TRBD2	TGTGTCAGCAGCGCGGGGGTTTGGTACAATGAGCAGTTCTTC	CVSSAGVWYNEQFF